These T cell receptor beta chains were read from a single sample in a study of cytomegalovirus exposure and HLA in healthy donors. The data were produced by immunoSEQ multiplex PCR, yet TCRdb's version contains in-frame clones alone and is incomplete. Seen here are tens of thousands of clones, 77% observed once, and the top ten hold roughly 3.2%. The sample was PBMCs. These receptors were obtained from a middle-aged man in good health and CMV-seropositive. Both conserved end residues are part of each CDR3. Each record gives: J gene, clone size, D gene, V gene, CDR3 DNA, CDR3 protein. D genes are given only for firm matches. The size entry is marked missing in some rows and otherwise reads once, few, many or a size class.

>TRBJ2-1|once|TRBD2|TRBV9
TGTGCCAGCAGCACGGCGTACGGGGGGTCAGACAATGAGCAGTTCTTC
CASSTAYGGSDNEQFF
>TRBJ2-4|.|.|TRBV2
TGTGCCAGCAGAGGTTTCACGGGGGTAGCCAAAAACATTCAGTACTTC
CASRGFTGVAKNIQYF
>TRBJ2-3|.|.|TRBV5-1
TGCGCCAGCAGCTTGGCCGCGGCAGATACGCAGTATTTT
CASSLAAADTQYF
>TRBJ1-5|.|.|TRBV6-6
TGTGCCAGCCGGGACATCTCCTCGGTAACTCAGCCCCAGCATTTT
CASRDISSVTQPQHF
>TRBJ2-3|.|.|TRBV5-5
TGTGCCAGCAGCCAATCAGGGAGCACAGATACGCAGTATTTT
CASSQSGSTDTQYF
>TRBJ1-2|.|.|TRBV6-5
TGTGCCAGCAGTTACTCGGAGGGTAACTATGGCTACACCTTC
CASSYSEGNYGYTF
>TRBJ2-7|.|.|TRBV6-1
TGTGCCAGCAGTGCAGGACTCTCGGTGCGGGACGAGCAGTACTTC
CASSAGLSVRDEQYF
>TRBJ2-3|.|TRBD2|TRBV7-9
TGTGCCAGCAGCAAAGCGGGAGTGGCAGATACGCAGTATTTT
CASSKAGVADTQYF
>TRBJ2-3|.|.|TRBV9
TGTGCCAGCAGCGTAGGGGTAGCGGACAGCACAGATACGCAGTATTTT
CASSVGVADSTDTQYF
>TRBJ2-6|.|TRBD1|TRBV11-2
TGTGCCAGCAGCTTTGGACAGGGCCTATTCTCTGGGGCCAACGTCCTGACTTTC
CASSFGQGLFSGANVLTF
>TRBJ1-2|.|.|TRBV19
TGTGCCAGTAGTATTCCCTCGGGGAGGGGGGCCCACTATGGCTACACCTTC
CASSIPSGRGAHYGYTF
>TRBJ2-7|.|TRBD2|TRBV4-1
TGCGCCAGCAGCCTTATCCTAGGAAGGGCACTAGCGGGAGCTCGGTACGAGCAGTACTTC
CASSLILGRALAGARYEQYF
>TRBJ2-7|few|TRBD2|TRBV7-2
TGTGCCAGCAGCCCCCGGAGGAGCGGGAGCGTTTTCTACGAGCAGTACTTC
CASSPRRSGSVFYEQYF
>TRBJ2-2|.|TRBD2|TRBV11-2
TGTGCCAGCAGCTTATCCCCCGGGACTAGCATCGGGGAGCTGTTTTTT
CASSLSPGTSIGELFF
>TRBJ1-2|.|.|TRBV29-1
TGCAGCGTTGATGGTTTGTCGCGGGGCTACACCTTC
CSVDGLSRGYTF
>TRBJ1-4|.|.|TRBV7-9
TGTGCCAGCAGCTTAGAAGGAGTGAATAATGAAAAACTGTTTTTT
CASSLEGVNNEKLFF
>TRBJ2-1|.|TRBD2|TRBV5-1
TGCGCCAGCAGCAGCGGGAGTCTTAATGAGCAGTTCTTC
CASSSGSLNEQFF
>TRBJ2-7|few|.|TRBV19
TGTGCCAGTAGTGTCTCTTCGTTTGGGGGCAACGAGCAGTACTTC
CASSVSSFGGNEQYF
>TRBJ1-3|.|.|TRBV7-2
TGTGCCAGCAGCAAAGACGGACAGCGAAACACCATATATTTT
CASSKDGQRNTIYF
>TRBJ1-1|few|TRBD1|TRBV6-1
TGTGCCAGCATTAGGGGGCGGCACACTGAAGCTTTCTTT
CASIRGRHTEAFF
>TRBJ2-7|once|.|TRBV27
TGTGCCAGCAGTTTATCGACGGGAACCTCCTACGAGCAGTACTTC
CASSLSTGTSYEQYF
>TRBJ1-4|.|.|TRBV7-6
TGTGCCAGCAGCCTCGGGATTAGCCGAGGGGGAACTAATGAAAAACTGTTTTTT
CASSLGISRGGTNEKLFF
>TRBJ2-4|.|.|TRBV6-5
TGTGCCAGCAGTTACGGGTTCGGCGGTAACATTCAGTACTTC
CASSYGFGGNIQYF
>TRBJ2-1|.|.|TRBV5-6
TGTGCCAGCAGCTTGTCCCTAACGGGGAGATACAATGAGCAGTTCTTC
CASSLSLTGRYNEQFF
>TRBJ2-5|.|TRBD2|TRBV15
TGTGCCACCGCGGGTAGCGGGGAGACCCAGTACTTC
CATAGSGETQYF
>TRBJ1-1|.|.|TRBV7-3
TGTGCCAGCAGCGAAGGCGGCACTGAAGCTTTCTTT
CASSEGGTEAFF
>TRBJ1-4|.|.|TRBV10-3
TGTGCCGCCGCACAGGGCTCTAATGAAAAACTGTTTTTT
CAAAQGSNEKLFF
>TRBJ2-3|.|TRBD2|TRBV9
TGTGCCAGCAGCTACTCCCTGAGTCTAGCGGGGGGCGGAGATACGCAGTATTTT
CASSYSLSLAGGGDTQYF
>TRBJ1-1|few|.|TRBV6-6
TGTGCCAGCAGTCTACAGGAGAACACTGAAGCTTTCTTT
CASSLQENTEAFF
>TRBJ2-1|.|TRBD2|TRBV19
TGTGCCAGTAGGGGACTAGCGGGATTTTCCGCTGAGCAGTTCTTC
CASRGLAGFSAEQFF
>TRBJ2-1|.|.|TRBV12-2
TGTGCAAGTCGCTTAGCAGCCCAGCGGGAGTCAAACAATGAGCAGTTCTTC
CASRLAAQRESNNEQFF
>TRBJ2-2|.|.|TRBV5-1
TGCGCCAGCAGCTATGGACTGGGAGACACCGGGGAGCTGTTTTTT
CASSYGLGDTGELFF
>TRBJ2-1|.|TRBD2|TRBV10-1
TGCGCCAGCAGTGAGATCGGACTAGCTGGTATGGTCGGGAGCTCCTACAATGAGCAGTTCTTC
CASSEIGLAGMVGSSYNEQFF
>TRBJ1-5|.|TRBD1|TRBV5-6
TGTGCCAGCAGCTTGGGTAACAGGGGGCACCAGCCCCAGCATTTT
CASSLGNRGHQPQHF
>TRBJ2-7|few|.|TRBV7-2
TGTGCCAGCAGCTTAGGGAGGCAGAGCTCCTACGAGCAGTACTTC
CASSLGRQSSYEQYF
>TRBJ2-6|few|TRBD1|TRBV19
TGTGCCAGTCAACAGGGGGCCCGCTCTGGGGCCAACGGCCTGACTTTC
CASQQGARSGANGLTF
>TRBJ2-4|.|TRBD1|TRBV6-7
TGTGCCAGAAAGGGGGCTTTGGGCAAAAACATTCAGTACTTC
CARKGALGKNIQYF
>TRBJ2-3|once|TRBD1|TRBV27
TGTGCCAGCAGTTCGGCAGGGGGCGATTTGTACACAGATACGCAGTATTTT
CASSSAGGDLYTDTQYF
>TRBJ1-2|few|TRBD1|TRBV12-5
TGTGCTAGTGGTGGGAACCCGGGACAGGGCCTCTATGGCTACACCTTC
CASGGNPGQGLYGYTF
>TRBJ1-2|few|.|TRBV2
TGTGCCAGCAGTGCAGAAGGGGTGGGGGCGGGCTACACCTTC
CASSAEGVGAGYTF
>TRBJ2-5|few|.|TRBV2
TGTGCCAGCAGTGAAGCCGGTGGGACCCAGTACTTC
CASSEAGGTQYF
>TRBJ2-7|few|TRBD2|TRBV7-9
TGTGCCAGCAGCCCCTCCGGGACTAGAAGCGCATACGAGCAGTACTTC
CASSPSGTRSAYEQYF
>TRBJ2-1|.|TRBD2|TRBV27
TGTGCCAGCAGTTTATTACTAGCGGGAGCAAATGAGCAGTTCTTC
CASSLLLAGANEQFF
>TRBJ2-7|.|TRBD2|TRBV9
TGTGCCAGCAGCGTAGAAGCGGGAGGGCCGAGGTACGAGCAGTACTTC
CASSVEAGGPRYEQYF
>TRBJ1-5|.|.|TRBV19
TGTGCCAGTAGTATAACAGGCGATAGCAATCAGCCCCAGCATTTT
CASSITGDSNQPQHF